One sample yielded the 26 T cell receptor beta chains listed below, sequenced in a study of cytomegalovirus exposure and HLA in healthy donors. The PCR contained 60 Vbeta and 13 Jbeta primers. The table came from immunoSEQ multiplex PCR; TCRdb's copy has only in-frame clones and leaves some out. The table shows fewer than 200,000 clones, with around 75% occurring only once. Sequencing input: PBMCs. These TCRs come from a female donor in good health and CMV-seronegative.

The chain employs TRBV7-8 and TRBJ2-5; 9 positions agree with TRBD1. Germline values: CDR1 SGHVS, CDR2 FQNEAQ. With 7 bases clipped from V and 0 bases from J, the junction kept 3 bases outside the gene matches. The CDR3 has 14 residues. CDR3 in amino acids: CASKGTGYQETQYF. CDR3 sequence (DNA): TGTGCCAGCAAAGGGACAGGGTACCAAGAGACCCAGTACTTC.

The chain links TRBV13 to TRBJ2-7; D unresolved. The germline V and J ends were trimmed by 3 bases and 2 bases, with 14 bases remaining between them. The germline V gene has CDR1 PRHDT and CDR2 FYEKMQ (reference sequence). This CDR3 has 15 amino acids. CDR3 sequence (DNA): TGTGCCAGCAGCTTTGACACAAAGAGCCCCTACGAGCAGTACTTC. This codes for CASSFDTKSPYEQYF.

This clone was seen once. The V gene is TRBV19, the J gene TRBJ2-2; TRBD2 matches at 13 bases. The CDR3 length is 15 residues. In germline, CDR1 is LNHDA, CDR2 SQIVND (reference sequence). The ends lost 10 bases at V and 6 bases at J; junction bases unmatched: 8. CDR3 in amino acids: CATRTSGSRSGELFF. The CDR3, as DNA: TGTGCCACCCGGACTAGCGGGAGTCGGTCCGGGGAGCTGTTTTTT. The full variable domain, rest sourced from reference TRBV19 and TRBJ2-2, is DGGITQSPKYLFRKEGQNVTLSCEQNLNHDAMYWYRQDPGQGLRLIYYSQIVNDFQKGDIAEGYSVSREKKESFPLTVTSAQKNPTAFYLCATRTSGSRSGELFFGEGSRLTVL.

This chain uses TRBV30 with TRBJ2-7; 7 bases fit TRBD2. CDR3 size: 11 residues. CDR1 and CDR2 (germline): GTSNPN, SVGIG (reference sequence). Trimming removed 5 bases from V and 6 bases from J; junction bases left unmatched: 4. The CDR3 loop reads CAWATSVEQYF. The DNA for the CDR3 is TGTGCCTGGGCTACTAGCGTCGAGCAGTACTTC. The full variable domain, rest sourced from reference TRBV30 and TRBJ2-7, is SQTIHQWPATLVQPVGSPLSLECTVEGTSNPNLYWYRQAAGRGLQLLFYSVGIGQISSEVPQNLSASRPQDRQFILSSKKLLLSDSGFYLCAWATSVEQYFGPGTRLTVT.

The chain uses TRBV6-5 and TRBJ1-6; D not certain. Germline V gene data show CDR1 as MNHEY and CDR2 as SVGAGI. The CDR3 extends over 15 amino acids. V dropped 4 bases and J dropped 6 bases, with 13 bases sitting between them. CDR3 nucleotides: TGTGCCAGCAGTTGGAGCCCGGCAAGTAATTCACCCCTCCACTTT. As protein: CASSWSPASNSPLHF.

This chain connects TRBV7-2 to TRBJ2-5; 8 nucleotides agree with TRBD2. The germline V gene has CDR1 SGHTA and CDR2 FQGNSA. The trim removed 2 bases at V and 2 bases at J, leaving 10 bases unmatched. The CDR3 consists of 17 residues. This CDR3 is CASSLLGALAVQETQYF. The CDR3 region has the DNA TGTGCCAGCAGCTTATTGGGGGCACTAGCGGTACAAGAGACCCAGTACTTC.

This clone was seen a single time. The chain recombines TRBV12-2 with TRBJ1-2; the table's D call, TRBD1, has no DNA check behind it. TRBV12-2 is shown as a pseudogene. This CDR3 has 13 residues. In nucleotides, the CDR3 is TGTGCAAGTCGCCCCGAGGGGGCCCGCGGCTACACCTTC. It codes for CASRPEGARGYTF.

This clone was seen only once. J is TRBJ2-2 and V is TRBV11-3; TRBD1 aligns across 10 bases. The V segment lost 5 bases and the J segment 4 bases; nucleotides outside the gene matches: 1. The CDR3 totals 14 residues. Germline V gene sequence: CDR1 SGHNT, CDR2 YENEEA. CDR3 loop: CASSRTGGTGELFF. CDR3 nucleotides: TGTGCCAGCAGCCGGACAGGGGGCACCGGGGAGCTGTTTTTT. The complete variable domain, with remaining parts taken from reference TRBV11-3 and TRBJ2-2, reads EAGVVQSPRYKIIEKKQPVAFWCNPISGHNTLYWYLQNLGQGPELLIRYENEEAVDDSQLPKDRFSAERLKGVDSTLKIQPAELGDSAVYLCASSRTGGTGELFFGEGSRLTVL.

This clone was observed a few times. The CDR3 here is CASSTPAVTRQEQYF. In DNA, the CDR3 is TGTGCCAGCAGCACCCCAGCGGTTACCCGTCAGGAGCAGTACTTC. The V call is TRBV6-1, the J call TRBJ2-7; D is perhaps TRBD2 (5 bases). V was clipped by 6 bases and J by 7 bases, with 22 bases between them. Germline CDR1 MNHNS, CDR2 SASEGT. CDR3 size: 15 residues.

This chain joins TRBV5-1 and TRBJ1-1; maybe TRBD1 (6 bases). The V and J ends lost 4 bases and 1 base respectively, with 11 bases between them. This CDR3 has 14 residues. Germline CDR1 reads SGHRS; CDR2 reads YFSETQ. The CDR3 region is CASSTDSQNTEAFF. CDR3 sequence (DNA): TGCGCCAGCAGCACGGACAGCCAGAACACTGAAGCTTTCTTT.

This rearrangement joins TRBV6-6 to TRBJ1-3; TRBD1 aligns across 8 bases. The junction had 9 bases not matched to a gene; V was cut back by 5 bases and J by 3 bases. There are 16 residues in the CDR3. Germline lookup yields CDR1 MNHNY and CDR2 SVGAGI (reference sequence). In DNA, the CDR3 is TGTGCCAGCAGTCCCACCACAGGGGGTCATGGAAACACCATATATTTT. It codes for CASSPTTGGHGNTIYF.

The sample holds one count of this clone. The rearrangement links TRBV7-2 to TRBJ2-4; D is perhaps TRBD1 (6 bases). The germline V gene encodes CDR1 SGHTA and CDR2 FQGNSA. The V gene lost 5 bases and the J gene lost 2 bases, with 16 bases spanning the gap. This CDR3 has 16 residues. The DNA for the CDR3 is TGTGCCAGCAGCCCTCCGACAGGTTTATCCAAAAACATTCAGTACTTC. This sequence encodes CASSPPTGLSKNIQYF.

The chain carries TRBV18 and TRBJ2-2, with D hard to call. Trimming removed 3 bases at V and 6 bases at J, with 8 bases between. This CDR3 has 13 amino acids. CDR1 is KGHSH and CDR2 is LQKENI in the germline V gene. Here the CDR3 DNA reads TGTGCCAGCTCACCGATTAGAGCCGGGGAGCTGTTTTTT. This codes for CASSPIRAGELFF.

The chain joins TRBV7-2 to TRBJ2-7, with 10 bases identical to TRBD1. CDR3 length: 15 residues. Losses at the gene ends were 5 bases for V and 7 bases for J; bases not matched to a gene: 11. Germline V gene data show CDR1 as SGHTA and CDR2 as FQGNSA. In DNA, the CDR3 is TGTGCCAGCAGCCGGGGGGGGACAGGGGTTTGGGAGCAGTACTTC. It codes for CASSRGGTGVWEQYF.

This clone was seen more than once but under ten times. The chain joins TRBV14 to TRBJ2-7; D is unresolved. The CDR3 spans 13 residues. V lost 5 bases and J lost 3, with 11 bases in between. From germline, CDR1 is SGHDN and CDR2 FVKESK. In DNA form, the CDR3 reads TGTGCCAGCAGCAAAACTCGGGTCTACGAGCAGTACTTC. The encoded protein is CASSKTRVYEQYF.

The J gene is TRBJ2-6, the V gene TRBV28, with D uncertain. Trimming removed 6 bases at V and 1 base at J, with 10 bases between. This CDR3 region has 15 residues. The germline V gene encodes CDR1 MDHEN and CDR2 SYDVKM. The CDR3 region is CASSSMTSGANVLTF. CDR3 in DNA: TGTGCCAGCAGCTCAATGACTTCTGGGGCCAACGTCCTGACTTTC.

The chain carries TRBV4-2 and TRBJ2-5, with 7 bases that match TRBD2. TRBJ2-7 matches the DNA end more closely, so the J call is doubtful. Germline values: CDR1 LGHNA, CDR2 YNFKEQ. The CDR3 totals 15 residues. CDR3 sequence (DNA): TGTGCCAGCAGCCCTATGGGCGGGAGCAGGTACGAGCAGTACTTC. Protein product: CASSPMGGSRYEQYF.

The gene calls are TRBV6-5 and TRBJ2-4; D ambiguous. Trimming cost V 0 bases and J 0 bases, with 9 bases left between them. The germline gives CDR1 MNHEY, CDR2 SVGAGI. CDR3 length equals 16 residues. The CDR3 region has the DNA TGTGCCAGCAGTTACTCGACACAGTTAGCCAAAAACATTCAGTACTTC. It is translated as CASSYSTQLAKNIQYF.

This clone was detected once. This sequence joins TRBV9 and TRBJ1-1; 8 nucleotides line up with TRBD1. Germline values: CDR1 SGDLS, CDR2 YYNGEE. The CDR3 covers 16 residues. J lost 0 bases, V lost 4 bases, and 8 bases had no gene match. CDR3 coding DNA: TGTGCCAGCAGCCCGAGGACAGGGTTCATGAACACTGAAGCTTTCTTT. Translation gives CASSPRTGFMNTEAFF.

The chain combines TRBV9 with TRBJ2-3; TRBD1 matches at 8 bases. The CDR3 runs 16 residues. Germline assignment: CDR1 SGDLS and CDR2 YYNGEE. Losses at the gene ends were 2 bases for V and 3 bases for J; bases not matched to a gene: 8. CDR3: CASSVHAQGATDTQYF. CDR3 nucleotide sequence: TGTGCCAGCAGCGTTCACGCCCAGGGGGCTACAGATACGCAGTATTTT. Full variable domain (remainder filled in from reference TRBV9 and TRBJ2-3): DSGVTQTPKHLITATGQRVTLRCSPRSGDLSVYWYQQSLDQGLQFLIQYYNGEERAKGNILERFSAQQFPDLHSELNLSSLELGDSALYFCASSVHAQGATDTQYFGPGTRLTVL.

The chain combines TRBV6-1 with TRBJ2-1; possibly TRBD2 for D (6 bases). Germline loops: CDR1 MNHNS, CDR2 SASEGT. The V gene lost 5 bases and the J gene lost 7 bases, with 18 bases spanning the gap. The CDR3 has 15 amino acids. The CDR3: CASSPLRSGGNEQFF. CDR3 DNA sequence: TGTGCCAGCAGTCCCCTCCGATCTGGAGGGAATGAGCAGTTCTTC.

Of note for this clone: The junction shows a germline mismatch at one end, possibly a read error. V usage is TRBV20-1 and J usage is TRBJ1-2; D perhaps matches TRBD1 (6 bases). In germline, CDR1 is DFQATT, CDR2 SNEGSKA (reference sequence). The CDR3 sequence is 10 residues long. The CDR3 DNA reads TGCAGTGCTAGAGATCGGACAGTGGCCTTC. Protein: CSARDRTVAF.

This chain joins TRBV5-5 and TRBJ1-2; D is unclear. The germline V gene encodes CDR1 SGHKS and CDR2 YYEKEE (reference sequence). The CDR3 totals 13 residues. Trimming left V 0 bases short and J 2 bases short, with 5 bases between. The CDR3 bases are TGTGCCAGCAGCTTGGACAGAAACTATGGCTACACCTTC. Residues: CASSLDRNYGYTF.

This clone was recorded only once. The chain couples TRBV30 to TRBJ2-1, with 9 bases identical to TRBD2. After removal of 5 bases from V and 4 bases from J, the junction contained 9 bases not matched to a gene. In germline, CDR1 is GTSNPN, CDR2 SVGIG (reference sequence). This CDR3 is built from 15 residues. This CDR3 reads CAWDQTSGSYNEQFF. In DNA, the CDR3 is TGTGCCTGGGACCAGACTAGCGGTTCTTACAATGAGCAGTTCTTC.

This clone was picked up one time. The rearrangement links TRBV4-2 to TRBJ2-7, with 10 bases aligning to TRBD1. Unmatched junction bases numbered 6, after V lost 4 bases and J lost 6 bases. The germline V gene has CDR1 LGHNA and CDR2 YNFKEQ. The CDR3 totals 14 residues. The CDR3 DNA reads as TGTGCCAGCAGCCCCTCCGGGACAGGGGTCGAGCAGTACTTC. It yields the protein CASSPSGTGVEQYF.

In its sample, this clone was seen a few times. V gene TRBV5-1 combines with J gene TRBJ2-3, with D perhaps TRBD2 (6 bases). The V gene's germline CDR1 is SGHRS and CDR2 YFSETQ. Trimming left V 8 bases short and J 3 bases short, with 16 bases between. The length of the CDR3 is 14 residues. CDR3 sequence (DNA): TGCGCCAGTCGGAGCGGGTGGTTGACAGATACGCAGTATTTT. It translates to CASRSGWLTDTQYF.